This is a list of T cell receptor beta chains from one sample in a study of cytomegalovirus exposure and HLA in healthy donors. Generated by immunoSEQ multiplex PCR, the TCRdb table keeps only in-frame clones and is missing some. Of approximately 110,000 clones listed, around nine tenths are singletons. The sequenced sample was PBMCs. All receptors derive from a woman between 18 and 29 years old in good health and CMV-seronegative. CDR3s leave out the opening cysteine and the closing phenylalanine or tryptophan.

V gene	J gene	CDR3 protein
TRBV13	TRBJ1-2	ASSLGRQPGYT
TRBV7-2	TRBJ2-7	ASSRGTSSYYEQY
TRBV9	TRBJ2-7	ASSVGLAGDHEQY
TRBV29-1	TRBJ1-2	SVTDPGRGTNYGYT
TRBV7-2	TRBJ2-5	ASSLRVAGGEGTQY
TRBV4-2	TRBJ1-2	ASKQGNYGYT
TRBV30	TRBJ1-1	AWSVAAGGTEAF
TRBV6-5	TRBJ1-2	ASRGQGRYGYT
TRBV4-1	TRBJ2-5	ASSQGGSGGQQETQY
TRBV6-1	TRBJ2-3	VSSESEGGVDTQY
TRBV27	TRBJ2-2	ASSWTDTGELF
TRBV18	TRBJ2-7	ASSPPTATGGYEQY
TRBV6-5	TRBJ1-5	ASSTGLDENQPQH
TRBV7-6	TRBJ2-2	ASSFNPTNRAGNTGELF
TRBV28	TRBJ2-7	ASSYSEPGTGRY